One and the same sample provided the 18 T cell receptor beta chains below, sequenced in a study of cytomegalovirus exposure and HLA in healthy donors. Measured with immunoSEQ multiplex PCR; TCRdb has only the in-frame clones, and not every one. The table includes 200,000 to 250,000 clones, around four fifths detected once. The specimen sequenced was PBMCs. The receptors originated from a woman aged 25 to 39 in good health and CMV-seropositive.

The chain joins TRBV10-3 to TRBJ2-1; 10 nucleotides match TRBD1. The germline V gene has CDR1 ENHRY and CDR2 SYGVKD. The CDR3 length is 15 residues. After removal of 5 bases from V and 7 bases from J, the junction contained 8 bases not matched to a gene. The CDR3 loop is CAISTGQGNGNEQFF. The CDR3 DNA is TGTGCCATCAGTACGGGACAGGGGAATGGGAATGAGCAGTTCTTC.

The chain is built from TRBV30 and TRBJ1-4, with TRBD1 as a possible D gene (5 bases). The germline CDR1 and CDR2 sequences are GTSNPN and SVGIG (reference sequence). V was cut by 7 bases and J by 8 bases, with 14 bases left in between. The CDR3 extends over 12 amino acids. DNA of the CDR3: TGTGCCTCCCGCCGGGGCGAAGAAAAACTGTTTTTT. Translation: CASRRGEEKLFF.

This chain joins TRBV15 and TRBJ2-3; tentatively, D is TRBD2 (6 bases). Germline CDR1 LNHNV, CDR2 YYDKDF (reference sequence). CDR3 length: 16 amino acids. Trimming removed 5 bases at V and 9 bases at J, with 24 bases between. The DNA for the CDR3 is TGTGCCACCAGCCAACATGTGGGCGGGACGGGGATGACGCAGTATTTT. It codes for CATSQHVGGTGMTQYF. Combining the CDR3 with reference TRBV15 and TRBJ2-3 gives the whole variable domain DAMVIQNPRYQVTQFGKPVTLSCSQTLNHNVMYWYQQKSSQAPKLLFHYYDKDFNNEADTPDNFQSRRPNTSFCFLDIRSPGLGDTAMYLCATSQHVGGTGMTQYFGPGTRLTVL.

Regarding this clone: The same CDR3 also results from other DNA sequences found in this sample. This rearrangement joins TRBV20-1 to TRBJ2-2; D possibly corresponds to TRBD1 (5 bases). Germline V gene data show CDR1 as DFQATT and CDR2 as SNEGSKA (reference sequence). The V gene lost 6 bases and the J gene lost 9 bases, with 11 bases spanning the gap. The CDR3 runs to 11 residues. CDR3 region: CSAPVGRELFF. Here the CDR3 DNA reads TGCAGTGCCCCCGTGGGGCGGGAGCTGTTTTTT.

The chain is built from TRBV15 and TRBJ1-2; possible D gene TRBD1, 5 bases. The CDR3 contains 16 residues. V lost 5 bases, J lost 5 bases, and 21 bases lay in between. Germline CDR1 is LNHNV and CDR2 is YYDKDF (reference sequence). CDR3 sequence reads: CATSPRSGVNKYGYTF. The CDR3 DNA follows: TGTGCCACCAGCCCCCGGTCGGGGGTTAATAAGTATGGCTACACCTTC. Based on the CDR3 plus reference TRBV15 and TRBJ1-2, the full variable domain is DAMVIQNPRYQVTQFGKPVTLSCSQTLNHNVMYWYQQKSSQAPKLLFHYYDKDFNNEADTPDNFQSRRPNTSFCFLDIRSPGLGDTAMYLCATSPRSGVNKYGYTFGSGTRLTVV.

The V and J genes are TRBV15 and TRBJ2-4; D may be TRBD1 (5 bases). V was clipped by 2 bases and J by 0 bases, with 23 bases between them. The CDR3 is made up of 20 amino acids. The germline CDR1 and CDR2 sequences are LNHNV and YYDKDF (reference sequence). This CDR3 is CATSRSGPFDSILAKNIQYF. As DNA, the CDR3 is TGTGCCACCAGCAGATCTGGACCTTTCGACAGCATACTAGCCAAAAACATTCAGTACTTC.

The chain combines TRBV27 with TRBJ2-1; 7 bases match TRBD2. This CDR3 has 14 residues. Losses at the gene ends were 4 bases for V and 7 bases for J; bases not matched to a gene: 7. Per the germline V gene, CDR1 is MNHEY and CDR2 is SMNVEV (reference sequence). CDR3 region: CASSSSAGRNEQFF. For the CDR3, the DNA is TGTGCCAGCAGTTCTTCAGCGGGACGAAATGAGCAGTTCTTC.

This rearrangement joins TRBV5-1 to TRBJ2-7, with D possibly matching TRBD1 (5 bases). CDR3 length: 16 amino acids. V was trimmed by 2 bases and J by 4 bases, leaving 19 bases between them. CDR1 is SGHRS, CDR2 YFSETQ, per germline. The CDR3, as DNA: TGCGCCAGCAGCTTTGGGGCAGGGCAATTGGCTTACGAGCAGTACTTC. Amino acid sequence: CASSFGAGQLAYEQYF.

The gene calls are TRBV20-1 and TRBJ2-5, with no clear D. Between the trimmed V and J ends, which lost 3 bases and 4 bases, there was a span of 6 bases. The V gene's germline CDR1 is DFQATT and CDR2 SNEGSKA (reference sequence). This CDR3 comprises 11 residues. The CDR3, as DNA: TGCAGTGCTAGGTGGAGAGAGACCCAGTACTTC. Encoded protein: CSARWRETQYF.

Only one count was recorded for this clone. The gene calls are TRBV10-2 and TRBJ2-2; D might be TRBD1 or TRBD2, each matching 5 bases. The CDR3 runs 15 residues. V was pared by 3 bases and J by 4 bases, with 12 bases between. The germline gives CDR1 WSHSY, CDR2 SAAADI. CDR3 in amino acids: CASSDLGTGTGELFF. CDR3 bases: TGCGCCAGCAGTGACCTTGGGACGGGCACCGGGGAGCTGTTTTTT.

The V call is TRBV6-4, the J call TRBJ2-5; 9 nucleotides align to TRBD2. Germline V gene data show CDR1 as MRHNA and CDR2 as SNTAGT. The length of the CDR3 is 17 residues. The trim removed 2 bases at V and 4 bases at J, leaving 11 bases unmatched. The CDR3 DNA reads TGTGCCAGCAGTGACAGAATGCGGGAGGGCCGCAGAGAGACCCAGTACTTC. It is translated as CASSDRMREGRRETQYF.

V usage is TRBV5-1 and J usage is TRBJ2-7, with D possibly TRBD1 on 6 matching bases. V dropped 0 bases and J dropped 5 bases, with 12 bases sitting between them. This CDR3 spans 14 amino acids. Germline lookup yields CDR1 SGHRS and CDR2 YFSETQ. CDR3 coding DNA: TGCGCCAGCAGCTTGGAAGGTTCAGGGGACGAGCAGTACTTC. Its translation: CASSLEGSGDEQYF. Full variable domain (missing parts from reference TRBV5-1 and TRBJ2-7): KAGVTQTPRYLIKTRGQQVTLSCSPISGHRSVSWYQQTPGQGLQFLFEYFSETQRNKGNFPGRFSGRQFSNSRSEMNVSTLELGDSALYLCASSLEGSGDEQYFGPGTRLTVT.

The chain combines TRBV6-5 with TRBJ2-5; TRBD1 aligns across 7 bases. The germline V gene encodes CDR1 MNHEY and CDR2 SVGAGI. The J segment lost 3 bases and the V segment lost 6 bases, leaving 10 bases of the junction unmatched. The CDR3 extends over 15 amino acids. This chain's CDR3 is CASSHRGRLEETQYF. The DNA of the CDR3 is TGTGCCAGCAGCCACAGGGGAAGGCTCGAAGAGACCCAGTACTTC.

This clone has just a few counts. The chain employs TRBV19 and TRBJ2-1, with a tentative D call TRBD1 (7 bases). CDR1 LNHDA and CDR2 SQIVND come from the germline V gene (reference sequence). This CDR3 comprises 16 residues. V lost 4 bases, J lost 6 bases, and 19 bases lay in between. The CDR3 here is CASSTPGGGKSNEQFF. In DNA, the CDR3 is TGTGCCAGTAGTACCCCCGGAGGGGGCAAATCCAATGAGCAGTTCTTC.

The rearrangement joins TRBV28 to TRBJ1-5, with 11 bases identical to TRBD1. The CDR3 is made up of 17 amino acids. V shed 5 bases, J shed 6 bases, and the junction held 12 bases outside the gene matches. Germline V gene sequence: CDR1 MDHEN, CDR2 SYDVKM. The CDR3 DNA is TGTGCCAGCAGTCAGGACAGGGGGCCACCATTTATTCAGCCCCAGCATTTT. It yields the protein CASSQDRGPPFIQPQHF. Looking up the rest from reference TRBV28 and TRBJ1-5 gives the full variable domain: DVKVTQSSRYLVKRTGEKVFLECVQDMDHENMFWYRQDPGLGLRLIYFSYDVKMKEKGDIPEGYSVSREKKERFSLILESASTNQTSMYLCASSQDRGPPFIQPQHFGDGTRLSIL.

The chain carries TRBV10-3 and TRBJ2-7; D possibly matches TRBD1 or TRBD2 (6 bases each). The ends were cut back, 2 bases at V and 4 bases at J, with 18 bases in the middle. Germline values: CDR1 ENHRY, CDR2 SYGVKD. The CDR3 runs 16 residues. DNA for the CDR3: TGTGCCATCAGTGAGATAGGGGGGAGAGCCCCGTACGAGCAGTACTTC. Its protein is CAISEIGGRAPYEQYF.

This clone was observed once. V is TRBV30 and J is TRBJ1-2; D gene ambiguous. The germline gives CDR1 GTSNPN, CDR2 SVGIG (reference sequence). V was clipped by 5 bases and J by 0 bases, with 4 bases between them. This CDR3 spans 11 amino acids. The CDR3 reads CAWATNYGYTF. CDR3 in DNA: TGTGCCTGGGCGACTAACTATGGCTACACCTTC.

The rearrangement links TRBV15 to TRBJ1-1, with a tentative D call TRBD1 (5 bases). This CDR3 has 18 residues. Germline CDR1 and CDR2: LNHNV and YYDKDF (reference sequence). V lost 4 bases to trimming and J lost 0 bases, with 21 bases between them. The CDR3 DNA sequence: TGTGCCACCAGCAAGGAACCGGGACCGAAGCGCATGAACACTGAAGCTTTCTTT. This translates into CATSKEPGPKRMNTEAFF.